This TCR beta chain appears in the sequencing data of a study of blood T cell repertoires in COVID-19. TCRdb keeps only in-frame clones here, not all; method: immunoSEQ multiplex PCR. The sample contains nearly 250,000 clones, 86% of which appear only once. The origin of this receptor is a woman aged 45-59 years who had recovered from COVID-19. The sample comprised PBMCs or T cells enriched from blood (not recorded which).

The CDR3 nucleotides are TGTGCCAGCTCACGAATTTACGGCTCCTACAATGAGCAGTTCTTC. It codes for CASSRIYGSYNEQFF. V and J are TRBV18 and TRBJ2-1; the D is unclear. The CDR3 is 15 amino acids. In germline, CDR1 is KGHSH, CDR2 LQKENI. The ends were cut back, 4 bases at V and 0 bases at J, with 10 bases in the middle.